One T cell receptor (beta chain) is described in this entry. The CDR3 has 12 amino acids. The V gene's germline CDR1 is SQVTM and CDR2 ANQGSEA. V was pared by 5 bases and J by 5 bases, with 11 bases between. The source of the sample is a study of blood T cell repertoires in COVID-19. In the authors' methods: Reference gene primer amplification in the assay estimated nucleated cell counts. The method was immunoSEQ multiplex PCR; TCRdb's version includes in-frame clones alone and lacks a portion of them. V and J calls and clone size are those listed in that table; D and trimming were worked out from the DNA. The sample lists about 350,000 clones, 88% occurring once. Participant age was 18 to 89 years, and participants resided in about two dozen US areas. Participant-reported clinical history was the basis for cohort assignment. Contact with a PCR-confirmed or clinician-diagnosed COVID-19 case occurred within 2 weeks of entry.

The V gene is TRBV29-1, the J gene TRBJ2-3, with D maybe TRBD2 (5 bases). Material: PBMCs or T cells enriched from blood (not recorded which). The receptor was derived from a woman aged 25 to 39 who had been exposed to COVID-19. CDR3 amino acids: CSVTAGEDTQYF. As DNA, the CDR3 is TGCAGCGTTACAGCCGGGGAAGATACGCAGTATTTT.